The 10 T cell receptor beta chains below come from one sample, sequenced in a study of T cells in Graves' hyperthyroidism and ophthalmopathy. What was amplified from RNA transcripts were TCR beta CDR3 regions. First-round RT-PCR with HTBI primers amplified the TCR CDR3 region. TCRdb ran MiXCR on the multiplex PCR reads and lists one entry per CDR3 protein. This sample carries 500,000 to 600,000 distinct CDR3 sequences, 46% of them seen once, and the ten largest clones take under 20%. Sequenced material: peripheral blood or thyroid tissue (not recorded which). These receptors all come from an adult woman with Graves' disease, either hyperthyroidism or ophthalmopathy (not recorded which).

This clonotype was seen a few times. The chain employs TRBV2 and TRBJ1-2; no firm D call. There are 15 residues in the CDR3. In germline, CDR1 is SNHLY, CDR2 FYNNEI. V gave up 4 bases and J gave up 4 bases, with 16 bases separating them. CDR3 in amino acids: CASSGAGNPGYGYTF. CDR3 nucleotides: TGTGCCAGCAGTGGGGCAGGAAATCCTGGCTATGGCTACACCTTC.

The chain joins TRBV30 to TRBJ1-5, with TRBD1 identical over 10 bases. V dropped 8 bases and J dropped 5; count of bases not matched to a gene: 3. Germline CDR1 is GTSNPN and CDR2 is SVGIG (reference sequence). CDR3 length equals 12 residues. The DNA for the CDR3 is TGTGCCGCCGGGACAGGGGATCAGCCCCAGCATTTT. It codes for CAAGTGDQPQHF.

Points on this clonotype: The junction and the germline gene differ at one end; a read error may be behind it. V gene TRBV7-8 combines with J gene TRBJ2-2, with a possible D match to TRBD2 (5 bases). CDR3 length: 14 residues. Germline loops: CDR1 SGHVS, CDR2 FQNEAQ. CDR3 sequence (DNA): TGCGCCAGCAGTGACCCGCCCGAGGGCGGGGAGCTGTTTTTT. Protein: CASSDPPEGGELFF.

The chain carries TRBV7-9 and TRBJ2-5, with 8 bases identical to TRBD1. Germline V lookup: CDR1 SEHNR, CDR2 FQNEAQ (reference sequence). The CDR3 runs to 14 residues. V shed 3 bases, J shed 2 bases, and the junction held 2 bases outside the gene matches. This CDR3 is CASSFGQGQETQYF. The CDR3 coding sequence is TGTGCCAGCAGCTTCGGACAGGGTCAAGAGACCCAGTACTTC.

This rearrangement joins TRBV5-1 to TRBJ2-7; D may be TRBD2 (6 bases). The CDR3 spans 14 residues. Germline loops: CDR1 SGHRS, CDR2 YFSETQ. V was clipped by 4 bases and J by 3 bases, with 14 bases between them. CDR3 residues: CASSLKWGDYEQYF. The CDR3 nucleotides read TGCGCCAGCAGCCTGAAATGGGGGGACTACGAGCAGTACTTC.

This clonotype was seen ten or more times. This chain connects TRBV4-1 to TRBJ1-2; D is ambiguous. The V and J ends lost 0 bases and 6 bases respectively, with 11 bases between them. Germline V gene lookup returns CDR1 MGHRA and CDR2 YSYEKL. CDR3 length: 14 residues. The CDR3 region is CASSQDFRTHGYTF. The CDR3 DNA follows: TGCGCCAGCAGCCAAGATTTCAGGACCCATGGCTACACCTTC.

The rearrangement links TRBV10-3 to TRBJ1-5; D unresolved. From germline, CDR1 is ENHRY and CDR2 SYGVKD. Between the trimmed V and J ends, which lost 10 bases and 0 bases, there was a span of 16 bases. This CDR3 has 15 amino acids. CDR3 sequence: CATMAGEHSNQPQHF. The CDR3 region has the DNA TGTGCCACGATGGCCGGGGAACATAGCAATCAGCCCCAGCATTTT.

This clonotype has at least ten counts. The chain joins TRBV7-2 to TRBJ2-7; D is perhaps TRBD2 (6 bases). Trimming stripped 6 bases from V and 3 bases from J, with 12 bases between. Per germline, CDR1 SGHTA and CDR2 FQGNSA. CDR3 length equals 13 residues. The chain's CDR3 is CASRRPGVYEQYF. For the CDR3, the DNA is TGTGCCAGCAGGCGCCCGGGGGTCTACGAGCAGTACTTC.

This clonotype came up many times. This sequence joins TRBV25-1 and TRBJ2-2; 7 bases map to TRBD1. V gave up 5 bases and J gave up 8 bases; unmatched junction bases: 11. Germline V gene sequence: CDR1 MGHDK, CDR2 SYGVNS. The CDR3 runs 15 residues. CDR3 protein: CASSLAGGSAGELFF. The CDR3 DNA is TGTGCCAGCAGTTTGGCAGGGGGTTCGGCGGGGGAGCTGTTTTTT. The full variable domain, with the rest looked up from reference TRBV25-1 and TRBJ2-2, is EADIYQTPRYLVIGTGKKITLECSQTMGHDKMYWYQQDPGMELHLIHYSYGVNSTEKGDLSSESTVSRIRTEHFPLTLESARPSHTSQYLCASSLAGGSAGELFFGEGSRLTVL.

In this sample, this clonotype turned up many times. V usage is TRBV20-1 and J usage is TRBJ1-2; TRBD1 aligns across 8 bases. The CDR3 runs 14 residues. After removal of 3 bases from V and 4 bases from J, the junction contained 7 bases not matched to a gene. Germline V gene sequence: CDR1 DFQATT, CDR2 SNEGSKA (reference sequence). CDR3 sequence: CSASRDRLTYGYTF. DNA of the CDR3: TGCAGTGCTAGTAGGGACAGGCTAACCTATGGCTACACCTTC.